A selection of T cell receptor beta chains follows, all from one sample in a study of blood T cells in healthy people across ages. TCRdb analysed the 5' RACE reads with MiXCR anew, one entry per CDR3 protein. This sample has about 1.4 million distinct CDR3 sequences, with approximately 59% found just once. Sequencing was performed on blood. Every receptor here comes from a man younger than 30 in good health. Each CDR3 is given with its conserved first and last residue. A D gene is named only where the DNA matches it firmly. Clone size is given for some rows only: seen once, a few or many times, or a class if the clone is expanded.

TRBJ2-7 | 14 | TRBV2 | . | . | TGTGCCAGCAGTGAAGCGTTTGGCCCCTACGAGCAGTACTTC | CASSEAFGPYEQYF
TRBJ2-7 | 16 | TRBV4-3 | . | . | TGCGCCAGCAGCCACGCAGCTAGAGGCTCCTACAATGAGCAGTACTTC | CASSHAARGSYNEQYF
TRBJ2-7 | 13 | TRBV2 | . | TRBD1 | TGTGCCAGCCGGACAGGGCACTCCTACGAGCAGTACTTC | CASRTGHSYEQYF
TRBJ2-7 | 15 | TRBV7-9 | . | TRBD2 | TGTGCCAGCAGCTTAACAGCGGGGGTTAACTACGAGCAGTACTTC | CASSLTAGVNYEQYF
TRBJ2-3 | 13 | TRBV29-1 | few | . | TGCAGCGTGAGGACGGTTATGACAGATACGCAGTATTTT | CSVRTVMTDTQYF
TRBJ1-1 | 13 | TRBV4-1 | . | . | TGCGCCAGCAGCCGGGGACCTAACACTGCAGCTTTCTTT | CASSRGPNTAAFF
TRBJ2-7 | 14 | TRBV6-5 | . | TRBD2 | TGTGCCAGCAGTAAGCGGGACTTTTACTACGAGCAGTACTTC | CASSKRDFYYEQYF
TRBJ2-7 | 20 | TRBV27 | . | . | TGTGCCAGCAGTCCACGCTGGACTACTTCCCCGCAAAGCTCCTACAATGAGCAGTACTTC | CASSPRWTTSPQSSYNEQYF
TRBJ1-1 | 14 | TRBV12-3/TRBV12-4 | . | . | TGTGCCAGCAGTTTTCGGGTTTCGGGCACTGAAGCTTTCTTT | CASSFRVSGTEAFF
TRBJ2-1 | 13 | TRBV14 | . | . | TGTGCCAGCAGCGGGGGGGCTAACAATGAGCAGTTCTTC | CASSGGANNEQFF
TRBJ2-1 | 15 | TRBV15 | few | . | TGTGCCACCAGCAAGACTGGGTCCCTCTACAATGAGCAGTTCTTC | CATSKTGSLYNEQFF
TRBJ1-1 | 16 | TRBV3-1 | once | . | TGTGCCAGCAGCCAAAAATTCCGCAGGGGAGGCACTGAAGCTTTCTTT | CASSQKFRRGGTEAFF
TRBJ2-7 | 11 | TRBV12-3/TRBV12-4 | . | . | TGTGCCAGCAGTTTAGAGGGATGGGAGTACTTC | CASSLEGWEYF
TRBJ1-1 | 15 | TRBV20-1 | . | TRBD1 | TGCAGTGCCCCCGGGACAGGGGGCGAGGACACTGAAGCTTTCTTT | CSAPGTGGEDTEAFF
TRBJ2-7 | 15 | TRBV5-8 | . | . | TGTGCCAGCAGCTTGGTAAAGGGCATCTCCTACGAGCAGTACTTC | CASSLVKGISYEQYF
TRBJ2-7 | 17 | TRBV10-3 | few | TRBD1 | TGTGCCATCAGATCTGACAGGGTTGGAGCTAGCTCCTACGAGCAGTACTTC | CAIRSDRVGASSYEQYF
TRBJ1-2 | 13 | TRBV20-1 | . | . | TGCAGTGCAACGGACAGCCCTAACTATGGCTACACCTTC | CSATDSPNYGYTF
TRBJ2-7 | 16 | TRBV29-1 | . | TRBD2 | TGCAGCGCTGAAGACCCACCGGGACTAGGCTACCACGAGCAGTACTTC | CSAEDPPGLGYHEQYF
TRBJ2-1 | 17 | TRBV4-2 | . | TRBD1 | TGTGCCAGCAGCCAAAGATCCGGGACAGATCTATACAATGAGCAGTTCTTC | CASSQRSGTDLYNEQFF
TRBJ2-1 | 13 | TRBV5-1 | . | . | TGCGCCAGCAGCTTCTATGGCTACAATGAGCAGTTCTTC | CASSFYGYNEQFF
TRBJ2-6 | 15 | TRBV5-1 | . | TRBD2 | TGCGCCAGCGCCGGGGGGTCCCCTGGGGCCAACGTCCTGACTTTC | CASAGGSPGANVLTF
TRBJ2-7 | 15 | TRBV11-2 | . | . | TGTGCCAGCAGCTCTAGCAGGGTCGAAGGCTACGAGCAGTACTTC | CASSSSRVEGYEQYF
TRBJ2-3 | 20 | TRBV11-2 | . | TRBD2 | TGTGCCAGCAGCCTTATTTCTTACCCGCCGACTAGCGGGAGTACAGATACGCAGTATTTT | CASSLISYPPTSGSTDTQYF
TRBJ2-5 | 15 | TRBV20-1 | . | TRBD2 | TGCAGTGCCAACTTAGCGGGGCTAACCCAAGAGACCCAGTACTTC | CSANLAGLTQETQYF